This is a list of T cell receptor beta chains from one sample in a study of T cell responses to AZD1222 COVID-19 vaccine. Here immunoSEQ multiplex PCR was the method, and the copy in TCRdb shows in-frame clones only, minus some. The data hold some 84,000 clones, with roughly 87% observed a single time. The sequencing here drew on peripheral blood, taken 28 days after the second AZD1222 dose. The receptors stem from an adult who received the AZD1222 COVID-19 vaccine. The CDR3 runs from the conserved cysteine through the conserved F or W. The D gene is left open where the match is weak. Size is stated for part of the rows, as once, few or many counts, or as a class when the clone is expanded.

-,16,-,TRBJ2-3,TRBV14,TGTGCCAGCAGCCGTAACGGGGCAGCGATCACAGATACGCAGTATTTT,CASSRNGAAITDTQYF
-,15,TRBD1,TRBJ2-7,TRBV9,TGTGCCAGCAGCGAGGGGGCATCTAGCTCCTACGAGCAGTACTTC,CASSEGASSSYEQYF
-,16,TRBD1,TRBJ1-2,TRBV6-1,TGTGCCAGCAGTGACTGGACAGGGGATTTCAACTATGGCTACACCTTC,CASSDWTGDFNYGYTF
-,12,-,TRBJ1-5,TRBV12-3/TRBV12-4,TGTGCCAGCAGTCTTCTGGTGCAGCCCCAGCATTTT,CASSLLVQPQHF
-,16,-,TRBJ1-2,TRBV19,TGTGCCAGTAGTATGGGAGTGGGAGACGCCCACTATGGCTACACCTTC,CASSMGVGDAHYGYTF
-,15,TRBD1,TRBJ1-1,TRBV7-9,TGTGCCAGCAGCCGTCCCGGGACAGGGGACACTGAAGCTTTCTTT,CASSRPGTGDTEAFF
-,14,-,TRBJ1-1,TRBV27,TGTGCCAGCAGTCCAAGAAACGAACTCCCTGAAGCTTTCTTT,CASSPRNELPEAFF
-,13,-,TRBJ1-2,TRBV29-1,TGCAGCGTGGATCAGGGTGTATACTATGGCTACACCTTC,CSVDQGVYYGYTF
-,14,-,TRBJ1-2,TRBV29-1,TGCAGCGTTGAAGACCTGGGGGCTTGGTATGGCTACACCTTC,CSVEDLGAWYGYTF
-,17,-,TRBJ2-3,TRBV16,TGTGCCAGCAGCCACCTCGGACGGCGCAATAGCACAGATACGCAGTATTTT,CASSHLGRRNSTDTQYF
-,14,TRBD1,TRBJ2-7,TRBV5-1,TGCGCCAGCAGCGGGGACGGGACAGCTTACGAGCAGTACTTC,CASSGDGTAYEQYF
few,14,-,TRBJ1-2,TRBV25-1,TGTGCCAGCAGTGACTGGACAGTGCCCTATGGCTACACCTTC,CASSDWTVPYGYTF